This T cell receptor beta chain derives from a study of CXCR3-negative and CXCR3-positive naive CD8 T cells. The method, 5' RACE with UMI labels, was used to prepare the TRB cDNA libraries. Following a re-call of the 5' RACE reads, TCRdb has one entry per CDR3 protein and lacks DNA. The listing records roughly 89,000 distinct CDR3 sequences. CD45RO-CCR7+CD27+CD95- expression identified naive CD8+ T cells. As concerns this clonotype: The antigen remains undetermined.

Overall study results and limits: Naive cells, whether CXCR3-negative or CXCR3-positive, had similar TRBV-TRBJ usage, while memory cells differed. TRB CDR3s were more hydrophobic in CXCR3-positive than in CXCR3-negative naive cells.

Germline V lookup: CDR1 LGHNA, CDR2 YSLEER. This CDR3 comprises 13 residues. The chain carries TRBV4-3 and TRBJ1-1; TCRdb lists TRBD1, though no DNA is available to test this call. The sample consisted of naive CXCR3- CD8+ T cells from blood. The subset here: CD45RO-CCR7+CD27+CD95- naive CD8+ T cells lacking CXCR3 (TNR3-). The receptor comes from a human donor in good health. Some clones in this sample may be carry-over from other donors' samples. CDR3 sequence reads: CASSQDRGTEAFF.